This TCR beta chain was identified during a study of cytomegalovirus exposure and HLA in healthy donors. Points from the study as a whole: Using a false discovery rate of 0.05, a later analysis showed that 15,000 to 20,000 TCR beta sequences were associated with HLA alleles. Presence/absence analyses treated sequencing depth as roughly uniform across donors. Immune exposure data for these donors was limited to CMV serostatus.

This CDR3 is built from 15 residues. V was clipped by 6 bases and J by 6 bases; unmatched bases: 6. The germline V gene encodes CDR1 MDHEN and CDR2 SYDVKM. Worth noting for this clone: The antigen is undetermined.

PCR used 60 Vbeta primers and 13 Jbeta primers. Authors' analysis steps: Counted up in a later analysis, unique TCR beta chains came to about 83 million, with some 9.9 million shared. Assay: immunoSEQ multiplex PCR; the TCRdb copy retains only in-frame clones and omits some. Clone size and the V and J calls come from that table; the DNA yielded D and trimming. Here the sample table reports some 200,000 clones. The sequenced sample consisted of PBMCs. This chain joins TRBV28 and TRBJ1-5; 12 bases agree with TRBD1. The source is a man aged 30 to 39 in good health and CMV-seronegative. The CDR3 DNA sequence: TGTGCCAGCAGCACCCCGGGACAGGGGGCTCAGCCCCAGCATTTT. This translates into CASSTPGQGAQPQHF.